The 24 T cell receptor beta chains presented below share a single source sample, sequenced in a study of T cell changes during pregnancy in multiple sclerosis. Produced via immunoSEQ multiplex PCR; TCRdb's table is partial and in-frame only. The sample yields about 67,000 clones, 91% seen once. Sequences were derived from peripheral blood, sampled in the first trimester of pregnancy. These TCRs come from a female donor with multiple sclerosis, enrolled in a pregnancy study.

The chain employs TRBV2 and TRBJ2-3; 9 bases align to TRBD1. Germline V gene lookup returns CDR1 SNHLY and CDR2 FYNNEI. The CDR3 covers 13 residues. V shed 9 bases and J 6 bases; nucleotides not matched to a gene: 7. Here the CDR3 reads CAREQGASDTQYF. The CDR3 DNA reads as TGTGCCAGGGAACAGGGGGCAAGTGATACGCAGTATTTT.

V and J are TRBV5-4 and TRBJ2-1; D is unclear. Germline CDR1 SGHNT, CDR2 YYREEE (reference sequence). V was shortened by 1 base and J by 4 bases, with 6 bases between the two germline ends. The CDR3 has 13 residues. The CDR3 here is CASSLTTYNEQFF. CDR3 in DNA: TGTGCCAGCAGCTTGACGACTTACAATGAGCAGTTCTTC.

The CDR3 region has the DNA TGTGCCTGGAGTTTGTGGGAGACACCCTTGTTGGGGGCGGATACGCAGTATTTT. Translation gives CAWSLWETPLLGADTQYF. The rearrangement uses TRBV30 and TRBJ2-3; D might be TRBD1 (6 bases). There are 18 residues in the CDR3. The ends were cut back, 2 bases at V and 6 bases at J, with 27 bases in the middle. CDR1 GTSNPN and CDR2 SVGIG come from the germline V gene (reference sequence).

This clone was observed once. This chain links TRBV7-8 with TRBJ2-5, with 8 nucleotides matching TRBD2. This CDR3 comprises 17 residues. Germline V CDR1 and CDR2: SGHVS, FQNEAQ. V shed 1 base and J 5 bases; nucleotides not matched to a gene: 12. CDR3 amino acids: CASSLVRVQKRGETQYF. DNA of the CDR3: TGTGCCAGCAGCTTAGTTCGGGTGCAGAAGCGGGGGGAGACCCAGTACTTC.

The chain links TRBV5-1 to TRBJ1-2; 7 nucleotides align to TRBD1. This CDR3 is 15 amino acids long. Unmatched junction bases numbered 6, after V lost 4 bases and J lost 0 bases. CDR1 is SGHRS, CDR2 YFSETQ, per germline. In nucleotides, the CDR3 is TGCGCCAGCAGCCCCGGGACAGCGACTAACTATGGCTACACCTTC. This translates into CASSPGTATNYGYTF.

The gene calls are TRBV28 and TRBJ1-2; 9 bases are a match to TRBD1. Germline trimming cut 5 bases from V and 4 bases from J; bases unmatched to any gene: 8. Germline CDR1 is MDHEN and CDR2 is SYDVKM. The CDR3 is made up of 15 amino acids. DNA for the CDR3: TGTGCCAGCAGTGTAAACAGGGGGCGGGGCTATGGCTACACCTTC. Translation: CASSVNRGRGYGYTF.

The CDR3 is CASSPQRAPNTGELFF. The DNA of the CDR3 is TGTGCCAGCAGCCCCCAGCGGGCCCCGAACACCGGGGAGCTGTTTTTT. This chain uses TRBV9 with TRBJ2-2, with D possibly being TRBD2 (6 bases). CDR3 size: 16 residues. The germline V gene encodes CDR1 SGDLS and CDR2 YYNGEE. V was pared by 4 bases and J by 0 bases, with 13 bases between. The variable domain in full, with the rest retrieved from reference TRBV9 and TRBJ2-2, is DSGVTQTPKHLITATGQRVTLRCSPRSGDLSVYWYQQSLDQGLQFLIQYYNGEERAKGNILERFSAQQFPDLHSELNLSSLELGDSALYFCASSPQRAPNTGELFFGEGSRLTVL.

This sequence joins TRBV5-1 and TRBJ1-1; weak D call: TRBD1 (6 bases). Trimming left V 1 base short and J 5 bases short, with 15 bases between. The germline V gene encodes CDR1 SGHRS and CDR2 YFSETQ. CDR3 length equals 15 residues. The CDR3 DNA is TGCGCCAGCAGCTTGTTGCAGGGGAAATTTACTGAAGCTTTCTTT. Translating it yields CASSLLQGKFTEAFF.

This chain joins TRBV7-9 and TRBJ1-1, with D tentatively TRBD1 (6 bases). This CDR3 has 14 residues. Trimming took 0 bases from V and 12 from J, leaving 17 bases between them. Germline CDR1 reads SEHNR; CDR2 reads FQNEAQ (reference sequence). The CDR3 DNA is TGTGCCAGCAGCTTAGCATCGTTAGGGGGGGGGCCTTTCTTT. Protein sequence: CASSLASLGGGPFF.

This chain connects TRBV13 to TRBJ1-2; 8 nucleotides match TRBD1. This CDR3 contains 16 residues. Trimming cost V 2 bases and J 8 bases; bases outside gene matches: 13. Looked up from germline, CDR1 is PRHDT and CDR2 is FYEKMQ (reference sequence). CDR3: CASSLLPDREFDGYTF. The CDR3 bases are TGTGCCAGCAGCTTACTCCCGGACAGGGAATTCGACGGCTACACCTTC.

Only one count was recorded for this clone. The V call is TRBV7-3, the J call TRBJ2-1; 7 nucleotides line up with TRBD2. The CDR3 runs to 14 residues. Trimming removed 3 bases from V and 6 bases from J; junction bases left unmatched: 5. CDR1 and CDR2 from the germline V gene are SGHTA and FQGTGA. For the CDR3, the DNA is TGTGCCAGCAGCTTGGGAGGGACCCTCAATGAGCAGTTCTTC. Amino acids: CASSLGGTLNEQFF.

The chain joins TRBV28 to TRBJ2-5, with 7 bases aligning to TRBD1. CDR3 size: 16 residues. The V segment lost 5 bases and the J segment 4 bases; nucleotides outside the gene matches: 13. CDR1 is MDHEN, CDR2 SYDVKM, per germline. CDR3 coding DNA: TGTGCCAGCAGTCCCCCGAACGACAGGGCGGGAGAGACCCAGTACTTC. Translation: CASSPPNDRAGETQYF.

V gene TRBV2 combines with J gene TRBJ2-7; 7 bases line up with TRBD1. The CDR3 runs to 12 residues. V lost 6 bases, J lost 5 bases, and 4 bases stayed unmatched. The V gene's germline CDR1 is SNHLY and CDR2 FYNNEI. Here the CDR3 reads CASRYRGNEQYF. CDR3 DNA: TGTGCCAGCAGGTACAGGGGAAACGAGCAGTACTTC.

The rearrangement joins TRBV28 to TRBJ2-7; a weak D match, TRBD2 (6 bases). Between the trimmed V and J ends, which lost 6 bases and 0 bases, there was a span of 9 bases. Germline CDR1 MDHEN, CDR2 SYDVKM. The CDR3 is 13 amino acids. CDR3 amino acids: CASSPGSSYEQYF. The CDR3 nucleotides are TGTGCCAGCAGCCCCGGGAGCTCCTACGAGCAGTACTTC.

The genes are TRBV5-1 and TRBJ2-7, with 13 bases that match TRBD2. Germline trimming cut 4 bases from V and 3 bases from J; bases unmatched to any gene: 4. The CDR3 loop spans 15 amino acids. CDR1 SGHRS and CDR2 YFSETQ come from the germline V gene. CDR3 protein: CASSQGLAGSYEQYF. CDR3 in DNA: TGCGCCAGCAGCCAGGGACTAGCGGGAAGCTACGAGCAGTACTTC.

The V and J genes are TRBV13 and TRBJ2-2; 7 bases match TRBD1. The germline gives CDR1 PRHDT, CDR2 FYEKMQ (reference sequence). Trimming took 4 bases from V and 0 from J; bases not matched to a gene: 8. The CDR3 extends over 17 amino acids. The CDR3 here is CASSSRDRESNTGELFF. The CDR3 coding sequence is TGTGCCAGCAGCTCCCGGGACAGAGAATCGAACACCGGGGAGCTGTTTTTT.

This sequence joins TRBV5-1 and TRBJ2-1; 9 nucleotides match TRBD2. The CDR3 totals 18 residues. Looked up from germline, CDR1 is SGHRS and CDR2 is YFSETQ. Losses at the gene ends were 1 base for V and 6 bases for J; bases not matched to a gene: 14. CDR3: CASSLPRLAEWLGNEQFF. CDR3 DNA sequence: TGCGCCAGCAGCTTGCCCAGACTAGCGGAGTGGTTGGGCAATGAGCAGTTCTTC. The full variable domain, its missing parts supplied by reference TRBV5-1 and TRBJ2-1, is KAGVTQTPRYLIKTRGQQVTLSCSPISGHRSVSWYQQTPGQGLQFLFEYFSETQRNKGNFPGRFSGRQFSNSRSEMNVSTLELGDSALYLCASSLPRLAEWLGNEQFFGPGTRLTVL.

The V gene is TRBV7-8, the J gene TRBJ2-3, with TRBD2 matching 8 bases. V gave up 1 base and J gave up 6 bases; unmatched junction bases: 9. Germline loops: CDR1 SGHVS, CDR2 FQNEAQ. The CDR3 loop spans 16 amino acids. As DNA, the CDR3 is TGTGCCAGCAGCTTAGTTCGGCGGGGGGACCGGGATACGCAGTATTTT. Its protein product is CASSLVRRGDRDTQYF.

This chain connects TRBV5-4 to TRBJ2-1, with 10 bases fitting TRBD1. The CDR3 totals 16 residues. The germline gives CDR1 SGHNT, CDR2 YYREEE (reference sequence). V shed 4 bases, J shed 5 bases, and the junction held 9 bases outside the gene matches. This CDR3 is CASSLSGTGVDNEQFF. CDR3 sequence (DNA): TGTGCCAGCAGCCTCTCCGGGACAGGGGTGGACAATGAGCAGTTCTTC. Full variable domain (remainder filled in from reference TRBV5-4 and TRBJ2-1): ETGVTQSPTHLIKTRGQQVTLRCSSQSGHNTVSWYQQALGQGPQFIFQYYREEENGRGNFPPRFSGLQFPNYSSELNVNALELDDSALYLCASSLSGTGVDNEQFFGPGTRLTVL.

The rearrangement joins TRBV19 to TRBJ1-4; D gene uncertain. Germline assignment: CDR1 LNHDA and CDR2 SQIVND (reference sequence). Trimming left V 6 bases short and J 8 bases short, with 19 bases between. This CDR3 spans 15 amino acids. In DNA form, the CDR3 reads TGTGCCAGTAGCCAACTTCCCTCTACCCCCGAAAAACTGTTTTTT. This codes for CASSQLPSTPEKLFF.

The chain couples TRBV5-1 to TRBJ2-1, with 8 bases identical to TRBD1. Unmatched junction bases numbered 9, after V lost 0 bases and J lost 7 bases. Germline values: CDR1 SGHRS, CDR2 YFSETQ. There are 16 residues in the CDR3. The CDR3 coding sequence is TGCGCCAGCAGCTTGGGGGGGCAGGGGGCTGAGAATGAGCAGTTCTTC. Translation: CASSLGGQGAENEQFF.

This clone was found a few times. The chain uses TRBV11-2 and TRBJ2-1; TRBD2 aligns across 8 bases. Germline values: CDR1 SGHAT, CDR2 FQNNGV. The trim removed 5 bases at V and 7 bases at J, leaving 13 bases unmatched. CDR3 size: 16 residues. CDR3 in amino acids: CASSPQRIAGTNEQFF. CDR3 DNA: TGTGCCAGCAGCCCCCAGAGGATAGCGGGGACAAATGAGCAGTTCTTC.

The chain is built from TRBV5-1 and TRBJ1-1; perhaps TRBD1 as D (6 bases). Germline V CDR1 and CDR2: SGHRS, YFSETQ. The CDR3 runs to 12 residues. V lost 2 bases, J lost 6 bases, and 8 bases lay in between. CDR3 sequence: CASSFGGSEAFF. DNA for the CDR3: TGCGCCAGCAGCTTTGGGGGCTCTGAAGCTTTCTTT.

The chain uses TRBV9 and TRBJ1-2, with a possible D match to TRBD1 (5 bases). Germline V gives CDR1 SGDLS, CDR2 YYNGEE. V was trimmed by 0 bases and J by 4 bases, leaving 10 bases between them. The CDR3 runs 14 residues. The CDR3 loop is CASSVGGRPYGYTF. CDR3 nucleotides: TGTGCCAGCAGCGTAGGGGGCAGACCCTATGGCTACACCTTC.